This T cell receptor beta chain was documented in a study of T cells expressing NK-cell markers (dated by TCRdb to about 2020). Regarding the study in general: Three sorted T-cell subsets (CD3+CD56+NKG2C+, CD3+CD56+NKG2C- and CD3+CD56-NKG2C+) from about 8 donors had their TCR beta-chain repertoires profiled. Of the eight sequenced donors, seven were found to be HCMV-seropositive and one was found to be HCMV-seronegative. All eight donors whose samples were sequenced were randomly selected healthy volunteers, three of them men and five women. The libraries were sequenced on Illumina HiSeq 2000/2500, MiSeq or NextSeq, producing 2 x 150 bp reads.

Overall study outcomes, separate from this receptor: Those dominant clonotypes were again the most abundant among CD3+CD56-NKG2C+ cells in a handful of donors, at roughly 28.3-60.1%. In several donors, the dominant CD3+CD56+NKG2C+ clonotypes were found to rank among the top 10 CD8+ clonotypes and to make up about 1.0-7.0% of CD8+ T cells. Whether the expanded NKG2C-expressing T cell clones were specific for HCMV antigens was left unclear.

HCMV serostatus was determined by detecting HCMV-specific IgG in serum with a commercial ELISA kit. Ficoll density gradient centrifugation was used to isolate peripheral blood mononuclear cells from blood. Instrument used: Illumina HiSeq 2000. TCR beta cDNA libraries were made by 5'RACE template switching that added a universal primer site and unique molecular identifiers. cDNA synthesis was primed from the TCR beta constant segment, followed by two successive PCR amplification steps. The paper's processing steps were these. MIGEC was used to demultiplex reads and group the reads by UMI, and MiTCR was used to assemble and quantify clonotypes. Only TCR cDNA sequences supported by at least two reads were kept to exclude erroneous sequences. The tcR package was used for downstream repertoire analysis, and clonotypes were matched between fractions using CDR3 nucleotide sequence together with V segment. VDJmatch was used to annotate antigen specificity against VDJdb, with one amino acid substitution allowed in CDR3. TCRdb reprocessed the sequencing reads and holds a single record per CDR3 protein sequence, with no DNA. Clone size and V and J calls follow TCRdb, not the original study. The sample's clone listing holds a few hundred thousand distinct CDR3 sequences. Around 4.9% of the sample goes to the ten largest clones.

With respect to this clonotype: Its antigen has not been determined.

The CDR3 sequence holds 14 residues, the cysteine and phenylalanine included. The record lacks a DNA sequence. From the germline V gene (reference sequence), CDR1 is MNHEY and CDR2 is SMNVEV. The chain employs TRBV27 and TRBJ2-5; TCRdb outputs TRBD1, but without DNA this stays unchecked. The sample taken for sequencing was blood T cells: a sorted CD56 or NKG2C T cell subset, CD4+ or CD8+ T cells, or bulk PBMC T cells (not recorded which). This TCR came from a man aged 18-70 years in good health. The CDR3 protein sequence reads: CASSFRRGVETQYF.